This T cell receptor (beta chain) is drawn from a study of response to subunit inactivated influenza vaccine. TCRdb redid the calling of the RT-PCR reads with MiXCR, one entry per CDR3 protein. The sample has more than 500,000 distinct CDR3 sequences; around 11% are singletons. The CDR3 has 15 amino acids. The data were also submitted as part of a second study, on T cells expressing NK-cell markers. That investigation notes: Beta-chain TCR cDNA was generated via 5'RACE template switching with UMIs.

The source is a man in his forties or fifties who received an inactivated influenza vaccine. This rearrangement joins TRBV21-1 to TRBJ1-5; the D call TRBD1 from the table was never checked on the DNA. TRBV21-1 is flagged as a pseudogene. The sample was PBMCs from blood, taken on the day of vaccination. The CDR3 DNA reads as TGTGCCAGCACCGGACAGGGAGGCGGGTCATGGCCCCAGCATTTT. Translated, it gives CASTGQGGGSWPQHF.